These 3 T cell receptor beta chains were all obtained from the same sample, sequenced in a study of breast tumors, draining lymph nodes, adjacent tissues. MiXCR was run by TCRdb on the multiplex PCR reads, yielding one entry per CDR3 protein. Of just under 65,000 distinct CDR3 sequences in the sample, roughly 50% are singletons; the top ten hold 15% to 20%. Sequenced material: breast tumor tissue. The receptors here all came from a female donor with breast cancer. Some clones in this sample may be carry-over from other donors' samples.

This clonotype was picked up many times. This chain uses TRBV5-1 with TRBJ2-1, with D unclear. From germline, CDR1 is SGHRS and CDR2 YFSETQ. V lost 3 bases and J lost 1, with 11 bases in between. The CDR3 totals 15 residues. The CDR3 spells CASSSRWGSYNEQFF. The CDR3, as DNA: TGCGCCAGCAGCTCCAGGTGGGGATCCTACAATGAGCAGTTCTTC.

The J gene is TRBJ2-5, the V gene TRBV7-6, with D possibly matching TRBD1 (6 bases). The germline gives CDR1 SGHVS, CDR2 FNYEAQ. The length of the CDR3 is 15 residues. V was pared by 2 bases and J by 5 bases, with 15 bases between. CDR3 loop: CASSLRGTLGETQYF. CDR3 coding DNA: TGTGCCAGCAGCTTAAGGGGGACCCTAGGGGAGACCCAGTACTTC.

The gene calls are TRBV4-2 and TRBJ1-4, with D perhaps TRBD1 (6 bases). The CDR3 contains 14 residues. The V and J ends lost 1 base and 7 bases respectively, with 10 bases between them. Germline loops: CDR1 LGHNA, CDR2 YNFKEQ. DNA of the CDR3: TGTGCCAGCAGCCAAGCGGGAGGGGGTGAAAAACTGTTTTTT. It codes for CASSQAGGGEKLFF.